The following is a TCR beta chain sequence with its context. The target antigen is unknown. Roughly 10 milliliters of peripheral blood were drawn from each donor. Alongside a J-beta primer mix, a sample-barcoded 5' primer served in a second PCR lasting about 7 to 12 cycles. Each cDNA molecule, via a template-switch adaptor with 12 random nucleotides, was tagged. TCRdb processed the 5' RACE reads anew with MiXCR; each CDR3 protein has one entry. The sample holds 1 million or so distinct CDR3 sequences, 20% to 25% seen once. The source of the sample is a study of blood T cells in healthy people across ages. V shed 7 bases, J shed 7 bases, and the junction held 10 bases outside the gene matches. The CDR3 contains 15 residues. The germline gives CDR1 MDHEN, CDR2 SYDVKM. Study observations and caveats: Significant beta diversity loss was already apparent by age approximately 38, declining roughly linearly.

These data were also reused for a study on T cells of mothers and their children. From that study: Persisting microchimeric T cell clones went undetected.

The sample taken for sequencing was blood. The V gene is TRBV28, the J gene TRBJ1-6; 7 bases map to TRBD1. The sequence derives from a girl aged 2 to 9 in good health. The CDR3 DNA reads TGTGCCAGCACCCTAAACAGGGGATTAAATTCACCCCTCCACTTT. It codes for CASTLNRGLNSPLHF.